The T cell receptor (beta chain) under discussion was sequenced for a study of beta chain features in type 1 diabetes (dated by TCRdb to the late 2010s). Notes on the research overall: Mean age, gender distribution, total cell number and subset yield did not differ between patients and healthy donors. A total of over 90,000,000 sorted cells were examined across all samples, and a strong correlation was observed between cell number per subset and RNA yield. The study compared TCRB repertoires of sorted circulating CD4+ T cell subsets between recently diagnosed type 1 diabetes patients and matched healthy donors. Naive and central memory subsets were obtained from all 30 or so donors, but regulatory and stem cell-like memory subsets were isolated from only 8 patients and about 8 healthy donors.

Broader findings and caveats from the paper: Fewer insertions and more nucleotide deletions at VDJ recombination sites were observed in patients with type 1 diabetes, implying thymic rearrangement abnormalities. HLA sub-analyses involved small numbers of individuals, so any influence of HLA type on TCRB rearrangement remained unresolved. A moderate but significant shortening of TCRB CDR3 length was observed in type 1 diabetes patients in all four CD4+ subsets. Sequencing cDNA rather than genomic DNA could over-represent highly expressing activated cells, although activation and CD3 levels did not differ between groups. Naive, central memory and regulatory TCRB repertoires appeared to be more similar among patients than among healthy donors. Shorter templates might have been favored by PCR, but patient and control samples were amplified and corrected together, so both groups would have been affected equally by any skew.

This clone was picked up a small number of times. This receptor's antigen is unknown. Base qualities were left out, and no much larger clone turns up one base away. The entire amount of isolated RNA was reverse transcribed using the High Capacity cDNA Reverse Transcription Kit, so the sequenced TCRB transcripts were expressed ones. Naive, central memory and regulatory T cell samples underwent deep immunoSEQ sequencing, averaging about 3.5 million total reads per sample. After sorted cells were lysed in RLT buffer, RNA was extracted with DNase-treated RNeasy Micro or Mini kits, with the choice depending on cell number. Each cell subset was processed separately to prevent cross-contamination, with patient and healthy donor samples processed together. The immunoSEQ multiplex PCR was used to amplify TCRB sequences from cDNA, yielding 87-bp fragments that span the CDR3 region. Amplicons were sequenced on the Illumina HiSeq platform. As for the original processing: PCR bias was computationally corrected using synthetic template baselines, reads within Hamming distance 2 were collapsed, and singletons that could not be merged were discarded. By aligning reads against IMGT, V, D and J genes, CDR3 length, and insertions or deletions at six rearrangement sites were assigned. Within each subset, clonotype counts were normalized to the number of sorted cells before true diversity and Gini coefficients were calculated with the tcR R package. Repertoire sharing was quantified using the overlap coefficient calculated on TCRB nucleotide sequences. Out-of-frame TCRB sequences from naive cells were analyzed to stand in for the pre-selection repertoire. Drawn from immuneACCESS, this table holds only the in-frame rearrangements with V and J called that TCRdb kept. Clones are partly lost; checked studies trace under half to an unresolved V gene and leave the rest unexplained. V and J calls and clone size are those listed in that table; D and trimming were worked out from the DNA. Across this sample there are about 230,000 clones, with under 20% seen only once. Approximately 0.081% of the sample comes from the top ten.

The germline V gene (reference sequence) yields LNHNV for CDR1 and YYDKDF for CDR2. The CDR3, cysteine through phenylalanine, is 14 amino acids long. Of all the DNA, just the CDR3 is kept, 42 bases in frame from base 1. Between the V and J ends, shortened by 7 bases and 5 bases respectively, the junction contains 15 bases. A single peripheral blood draw of around 0.11 L on average was collected from each donor into heparinised tubes. A BD FACSAria II and a panel including CD45RO, CCR7, CD25, CD127, CD95 and CD27 were used to sort naive, central memory, regulatory and stem cell-like memory CD4+ T cells. All sorted populations exceeded 95% purity. Right away, PBMCs were isolated by Lymphoprep density gradient centrifugation and were stained directly, with no culture step. So that batch effects would be minimized, each experiment stained and sorted samples in pairs, pairing one healthy donor with one patient.

This clonotype was obtained from a man aged 25 to 40 with type 1 diabetes. Material: naive CD4+ T cells from blood. The cell subset or site label here, explained by the study, means: true naive CD4+ T cells. The chain employs TRBV15 and TRBJ2-1; matching of 6 bases hints at TRBD2 as the D gene. This receptor carries the CDR3 CATMAGRGNNEQFF. The nucleotides are TGTGCCACCATGGCGGGAAGGGGTAACAATGAGCAGTTCTTC.